Shown below are 30 T cell receptor beta chains from a single sample sequenced in a study of siplizumab effects on memory and regulatory T cells. The data were produced by immunoSEQ multiplex PCR, yet TCRdb's version contains in-frame clones alone and is incomplete. The sample yields 70,000 to 90,000 clones, roughly 93% seen once. The source material was CD8+ T cells sorted from blood. These receptors all stem from a human donor in good health.

The genes are TRBV28 and TRBJ2-5, with D perhaps matching TRBD1 (6 bases). The CDR3 has 13 amino acids. In germline, CDR1 is MDHEN, CDR2 SYDVKM. This CDR3 is CASTGPLLETQYF. The CDR3 coding sequence is TGTGCTAGTACAGGGCCCCTATTAGAGACCCAGTACTTC. Based on the CDR3 plus reference TRBV28 and TRBJ2-5, the full variable domain is DVKVTQSSRYLVKRTGEKVFLECVQDMDHENMFWYRQDPGLGLRLIYFSYDVKMKEKGDIPEGYSVSREKKERFSLILESASTNQTSMYLCASTGPLLETQYFGPGTRLLVL.

The chain has TRBV20-1 and TRBJ1-1; D is undetermined. There are 11 residues in the CDR3. V was clipped by 4 bases and J by 3 bases, with 6 bases between them. Germline CDR1 reads DFQATT; CDR2 reads SNEGSKA (reference sequence). This chain's CDR3 is CSATGYTEAFF. CDR3 nucleotides: TGCAGTGCTACCGGTTACACTGAAGCTTTCTTT.

Written as DNA, the CDR3 is TGTGCCAGCAGCTCCGAACCCGGGGAGCTGTTTTTT. Translated: CASSSEPGELFF. The rearrangement links TRBV5-4 to TRBJ2-2; no clear D. CDR1 is SGHNT, CDR2 YYREEE, per germline (reference sequence). This CDR3 has 12 amino acids. V lost 3 bases to trimming and J lost 6 bases, with 6 bases between them.

V usage is TRBV6-4 and J usage is TRBJ2-3; D might be TRBD2 (7 bases). CDR1 is MRHNA, CDR2 SNTAGT, per germline. Trimming cost V 0 bases and J 5 bases, with 15 bases left between them. This CDR3 is 16 amino acids long. CDR3 in DNA: TGTGCCAGCAGTGACTCGGACGCGGGGGCTGTAGATACGCAGTATTTT. Its protein is CASSDSDAGAVDTQYF.

The CDR3 DNA is TGCGCCAGCAGCCCGGGGACAGGCGGATATGAGCAGTTCTTC. As protein: CASSPGTGGYEQFF. The chain employs TRBV4-3 and TRBJ2-1, with 8 nucleotides matching TRBD1. There are 14 residues in the CDR3. V lost 4 bases, J lost 8 bases, and 7 bases stayed unmatched. Germline CDR1 LGHNA, CDR2 YSLEER.

The V and J genes are TRBV6-1 and TRBJ2-5; possibly TRBD1 or TRBD2 for D (6 bases each). The V and J ends lost 4 bases and 5 bases respectively, with 20 bases between them. CDR3 size: 16 residues. The germline CDR1 and CDR2 sequences are MNHNS and SASEGT. In nucleotides, the CDR3 is TGTGCCAGCAGTGCCTTAGGTGGGGTGGGGGGCGAGACCCAGTACTTC. This sequence encodes CASSALGGVGGETQYF.

CDR3 residues: CASSVEGSSYEQYF. CDR3 sequence (DNA): TGTGCCAGCAGCGTAGAAGGGTCCTCATACGAGCAGTACTTC. The chain uses TRBV9 and TRBJ2-7; D gene ambiguous. CDR1 and CDR2 from the germline V gene are SGDLS and YYNGEE. The CDR3 length is 14 residues. Trimming shortened V by 0 bases and J by 4 bases, and 11 bases separated the two germline ends. The whole variable domain, remainder taken from reference TRBV9 and TRBJ2-7, is DSGVTQTPKHLITATGQRVTLRCSPRSGDLSVYWYQQSLDQGLQFLIQYYNGEERAKGNILERFSAQQFPDLHSELNLSSLELGDSALYFCASSVEGSSYEQYFGPGTRLTVT.

V gene TRBV2 combines with J gene TRBJ1-5; 7 positions match TRBD1. CDR1 and CDR2 from the germline V gene are SNHLY and FYNNEI. The CDR3 runs to 16 residues. The J segment lost 0 bases and the V segment lost 8 bases, leaving 10 bases of the junction unmatched. CDR3 bases: TGTGCCAGCGTGTCAGACAGGGTTTATAGCAATCAGCCCCAGCATTTT. It codes for CASVSDRVYSNQPQHF. Combining the CDR3 with reference TRBV2 and TRBJ1-5 gives the whole variable domain EPEVTQTPSHQVTQMGQEVILRCVPISNHLYFYWYRQILGQKVEFLVSFYNNEISEKSEIFDDQFSVERPDGSNFTLKIRSTKLEDSAMYFCASVSDRVYSNQPQHFGDGTRLSIL.

The chain couples TRBV10-2 to TRBJ2-5; tentatively, D is TRBD2 (6 bases). In germline, CDR1 is WSHSY, CDR2 SAAADI. V dropped 1 base and J dropped 1 base, with 10 bases sitting between them. This CDR3 spans 15 amino acids. CDR3 residues: CASSEFAGSQETQYF. In DNA form, the CDR3 reads TGCGCCAGCAGTGAGTTTGCGGGGTCCCAAGAGACCCAGTACTTC.

V gene TRBV4-3 combines with J gene TRBJ2-1; TRBD1 might be the D (6 bases). Germline loops: CDR1 LGHNA, CDR2 YSLEER. Trimming removed 8 bases from V and 7 bases from J, with 24 bases in between. The CDR3 extends over 16 amino acids. The CDR3 nucleotides read TGCGCCAGCGCCAGCGGCTGGGGGCTAGTTGGGAATGAGCAGTTCTTC. It yields the protein CASASGWGLVGNEQFF.

The V and J genes are TRBV13 and TRBJ2-1; 11 bases are shared with TRBD1. The CDR3 has 14 residues. V gave up 3 bases and J gave up 7 bases; unmatched junction bases: 2. Germline lookup yields CDR1 PRHDT and CDR2 FYEKMQ (reference sequence). The CDR3 here is CASSFGTGGNEQFF. The CDR3 region has the DNA TGTGCCAGCAGCTTTGGGACAGGGGGAAATGAGCAGTTCTTC.

CDR3 sequence reads: CASSPDRDPGNEQYF. Here the CDR3 DNA reads TGCGCCAGCAGCCCGGACAGGGACCCTGGGAACGAGCAGTACTTC. The V and J genes are TRBV4-3 and TRBJ2-7; 8 bases agree with TRBD1. Germline V gene sequence: CDR1 LGHNA, CDR2 YSLEER. The CDR3 covers 15 residues. Unmatched junction bases numbered 10, after V lost 4 bases and J lost 5 bases.

This chain links TRBV27 with TRBJ2-7; 7 bases match TRBD2. The CDR3 length is 13 residues. Per the germline V gene, CDR1 is MNHEY and CDR2 is SMNVEV (reference sequence). V lost 3 bases, J lost 5 bases, and 4 bases stayed unmatched. This CDR3 is CASSFVRGDEQYF. The DNA for the CDR3 is TGTGCCAGCAGTTTTGTCCGGGGGGACGAGCAGTACTTC.

The genes are TRBV6-4 and TRBJ2-3, with D perhaps given as TRBD1 or TRBD2 (5 bases each). Trimming pared 0 bases from V and 1 base from J, leaving 5 bases between. The CDR3 totals 14 residues. Germline CDR1 and CDR2: MRHNA and SNTAGT. The CDR3 loop is CASSDSGGTDTQYF. The CDR3 DNA sequence: TGTGCCAGCAGTGACTCGGGGGGCACAGATACGCAGTATTTT.

The rearrangement links TRBV9 to TRBJ2-7; the D gene is possibly TRBD1 (5 bases). V was pared by 1 base and J by 5 bases, with 13 bases between. The CDR3 runs 14 residues. Germline V gene sequence: CDR1 SGDLS, CDR2 YYNGEE. This CDR3 is CASSVQGVVDEQYF. As DNA, the CDR3 is TGTGCCAGCAGCGTACAAGGGGTAGTAGACGAGCAGTACTTC.

The CDR3 reads CASSAGPGDEQYF. In DNA, the CDR3 is TGCGCCAGCAGCGCAGGGCCTGGCGACGAGCAGTACTTC. The chain is built from TRBV5-1 and TRBJ2-7; weak D call: TRBD1 (5 bases). The CDR3 has 13 amino acids. The germline V and J ends were trimmed by 4 bases and 5 bases, with 13 bases remaining between them. Germline CDR1 reads SGHRS; CDR2 reads YFSETQ.

The rearrangement joins TRBV9 to TRBJ2-3, with no clear D. Germline lookup yields CDR1 SGDLS and CDR2 YYNGEE. The V and J ends lost 4 bases and 2 bases respectively, with 2 bases between them. The CDR3 contains 11 residues. CDR3 amino acids: CASSLTDTQYF. CDR3 nucleotides: TGTGCCAGCAGCCTCACAGATACGCAGTATTTT.

The chain couples TRBV7-3 to TRBJ2-5, with 8 positions matching TRBD1. The J segment lost 3 bases and the V segment lost 2 bases, leaving 8 bases of the junction unmatched. The CDR3 consists of 16 residues. Germline V gene sequence: CDR1 SGHTA, CDR2 FQGTGA. CDR3 protein: CASSLGVDRVEETQYF. As DNA, the CDR3 is TGTGCCAGCAGCTTAGGTGTGGACAGGGTAGAAGAGACCCAGTACTTC.

This clone came up a few times. The chain employs TRBV19 and TRBJ1-5, with a weak D call TRBD1 (6 bases). CDR1 is LNHDA, CDR2 SQIVND, per germline (reference sequence). The CDR3 totals 16 residues. Trimming removed 4 bases at V and 2 bases at J, with 15 bases between. The CDR3 is CASSKRQADGNQPQHF. The CDR3 DNA is TGTGCCAGTAGTAAGCGACAGGCGGACGGCAATCAGCCCCAGCATTTT.

This clone has a single count. The V call is TRBV27, the J call TRBJ1-1; the D is unclear. The CDR3 contains 13 residues. Per germline, CDR1 MNHEY and CDR2 SMNVEV (reference sequence). V was pared by 5 bases and J by 1 base, with 8 bases between. CDR3 coding DNA: TGTGCCAGCAGTCCGACACGGAACACTGAAGCTTTCTTT. Its protein is CASSPTRNTEAFF.

This chain uses TRBV6-4 with TRBJ2-1; tentative D call: TRBD1 (5 bases). CDR1 and CDR2 from the germline V gene are MRHNA and SNTAGT. The V end was cut by 2 bases, the J end by 6 bases, with 14 bases between. The CDR3 is 15 residues long. Written as DNA, the CDR3 is TGTGCCAGCAGTGACAAGGCCCAGGGTATCAATGAGCAGTTCTTC. Translating it yields CASSDKAQGINEQFF.

The chain recombines TRBV5-5 with TRBJ2-7; the D gene is possibly TRBD2 (5 bases). V lost 6 bases and J lost 2, with 21 bases in between. The CDR3 totals 16 residues. Germline CDR1 SGHKS, CDR2 YYEKEE (reference sequence). CDR3 DNA: TGTGCCAGCACCCTACGAGAGGGTCTCAATCCCTACGAGCAGTACTTC. It is translated as CASTLREGLNPYEQYF. The full variable domain, completed using reference TRBV5-5 and TRBJ2-7, is DAGVTQSPTHLIKTRGQQVTLRCSPISGHKSVSWYQQVLGQGPQFIFQYYEKEERGRGNFPDRFSARQFPNYSSELNVNALLLGDSALYLCASTLREGLNPYEQYFGPGTRLTVT.

The rearrangement joins TRBV9 to TRBJ2-7; D is perhaps TRBD2 (5 bases). The CDR3 runs to 13 residues. V lost 4 bases and J 3 bases, leaving 11 bases between the germline ends. The germline V gene has CDR1 SGDLS and CDR2 YYNGEE. The CDR3 DNA reads TGTGCCAGCAGCCTACTAGACAACTACGAGCAGTACTTC. Residues: CASSLLDNYEQYF. The full variable domain, in which reference TRBV9 and TRBJ2-7 provide the parts outside the CDR3, is DSGVTQTPKHLITATGQRVTLRCSPRSGDLSVYWYQQSLDQGLQFLIQYYNGEERAKGNILERFSAQQFPDLHSELNLSSLELGDSALYFCASSLLDNYEQYFGPGTRLTVT.

This chain uses TRBV10-3 with TRBJ2-3; 11 nucleotides align to TRBD2. Trimming cost V 5 bases and J 1 base; bases outside gene matches: 5. The germline V gene has CDR1 ENHRY and CDR2 SYGVKD. The CDR3 loop spans 16 amino acids. CDR3: CAISKELAGGTDTQYF. The CDR3 nucleotides are TGTGCCATCAGTAAAGAACTAGCGGGGGGCACAGATACGCAGTATTTT.

The chain has TRBV4-3 and TRBJ1-2; the match to TRBD1 covers 7 bases. Germline V gene data show CDR1 as LGHNA and CDR2 as YSLEER. The CDR3 spans 13 residues. V lost 3 bases and J lost 4; bases outside the gene matches: 2. The CDR3 nucleotides are TGCGCCAGCAGCCAGACAGGGAGCTATGGCTACACCTTC. Translating it yields CASSQTGSYGYTF.

V gene TRBV23-1 combines with J gene TRBJ1-2; no definite D call. TRBV23-1 is given ORF status, its function remaining uncertain. The CDR3 contains 14 residues. Trimming took off 3 bases at V and 7 bases at J, with 15 bases between the two ends. The CDR3 loop reads CASSQCSHHRGYTF. CDR3 DNA: TGCGCCAGCAGTCAGTGCTCACACCACCGTGGCTACACCTTC.

The CDR3 nucleotides read TGCAGCGTTGTAGGTGGGGCTTACGAGCAGTACTTC. This sequence encodes CSVVGGAYEQYF. The chain carries TRBV29-1 and TRBJ2-7, with D maybe TRBD1 (5 bases). Trimming stripped 4 bases from V and 4 bases from J, with 11 bases between. Germline V gene sequence: CDR1 SQVTM, CDR2 ANQGSEA. This CDR3 comprises 12 residues.

The J gene is TRBJ2-1, the V gene TRBV11-3; 13 bases align to TRBD2. V shed 4 bases and J 7 bases; nucleotides not matched to a gene: 4. CDR1 and CDR2 (germline): SGHNT, YENEEA. This CDR3 spans 15 amino acids. In DNA, the CDR3 is TGTGCCAGCAGCTCCGGACTAGCGGGGGTGAATGAGCAGTTCTTC. The encoded protein is CASSSGLAGVNEQFF.

The genes are TRBV1 and TRBJ2-2; TRBD2 is the table's D call and was not checked against the DNA. TRBV1 is a listed pseudogene. The CDR3 runs to 19 residues. The CDR3 DNA is TGCACCAGCAGCCAAGTAGGGTGCGGGGGGGGCCGGATCACCGGGGAGCTGTTTTTT. The encoded protein is CTSSQVGCGGGRITGELFF.

The CDR3 here is CASSPFDIMNTEAFF. CDR3 nucleotide sequence: TGTGCCAGCAGCCCCTTCGACATTATGAACACTGAAGCTTTCTTT. The chain uses TRBV7-9 and TRBJ1-1; D is uncertain. Germline values: CDR1 SEHNR, CDR2 FQNEAQ (reference sequence). This CDR3 spans 15 amino acids. Between the trimmed V and J ends, which lost 5 bases and 0 bases, there was a span of 13 bases. Supplemented by reference TRBV7-9 and TRBJ1-1, the full variable domain reads DTGVSQNPRHKITKRGQNVTFRCDPISEHNRLYWYRQTLGQGPEFLTYFQNEAQLEKSRLLSDRFSAERPKGSFSTLEIQRTEQGDSAMYLCASSPFDIMNTEAFFGQGTRLTVV.